These T cell receptor beta chains were read from a single sample in a study of OX40 agonist ivuxolimab in advanced cancers. Profiling relied on immunoSEQ multiplex PCR, and the TCRdb table lists in-frame clones only, not all of them. This table has fewer than 65,000 clones, roughly 87% appearing once. This specimen was CD4+ or CD8+ T cells sorted from blood, taken in a trial of the OX40 agonist ivuxolimab. The receptors originated from an adult with an advanced solid tumor such as melanoma, head and neck, liver or kidney cancer. Both conserved end residues are part of each CDR3. Each record gives: V gene, D gene, J gene, CDR3 protein, CDR3 DNA. D genes are given only for firm matches.

v_call: TRBV7-6; d_call: .; j_call: TRBJ1-2; cdr3_aa: CASSPRQYGHGYTF; cdr3_nt: TGTGCCAGCAGCCCACGGCAGTATGGACATGGCTACACCTTC
v_call: TRBV11-2; d_call: .; j_call: TRBJ1-5; cdr3_aa: CASSPQGGSAQPQHF; cdr3_nt: TGTGCCAGCAGCCCCCAGGGAGGGTCCGCTCAGCCCCAGCATTTT
v_call: TRBV5-8; d_call: .; j_call: TRBJ2-6; cdr3_aa: CASSPRWGLGSGANVLTF; cdr3_nt: TGTGCCAGCAGCCCGCGTTGGGGGCTCGGGTCTGGGGCCAACGTCCTGACTTTC
v_call: TRBV7-9; d_call: TRBD1; j_call: TRBJ2-7; cdr3_aa: CASTGTGNTYEQYF; cdr3_nt: TGTGCCAGCACCGGGACAGGGAATACCTACGAGCAGTACTTC
v_call: TRBV19; d_call: TRBD2; j_call: TRBJ2-3; cdr3_aa: CASSISLAGVTDTQYF; cdr3_nt: TGTGCCAGTAGTATATCCTTAGCGGGGGTCACAGATACGCAGTATTTT
v_call: TRBV18; d_call: .; j_call: TRBJ2-3; cdr3_aa: CASSLLAGASTDTQYF; cdr3_nt: TGTGCCAGCTCACTGCTAGCTGGGGCTAGCACAGATACGCAGTATTTT
v_call: TRBV5-4; d_call: TRBD1; j_call: TRBJ2-4; cdr3_aa: CASSLASGGLSNIQYF; cdr3_nt: TGTGCCAGCAGCTTGGCCTCAGGGGGCTTGTCAAACATTCAGTACTTC
v_call: TRBV4-1; d_call: .; j_call: TRBJ2-5; cdr3_aa: CASSQDTGRGTQYF; cdr3_nt: TGCGCCAGCAGCCAAGATACGGGGCGCGGGACCCAGTACTTC
v_call: TRBV5-1; d_call: TRBD1; j_call: TRBJ1-1; cdr3_aa: CASSSTRDSLEAFF; cdr3_nt: TGCGCCAGCAGCTCCACCCGGGACAGCCTTGAAGCTTTCTTT
v_call: TRBV30; d_call: .; j_call: TRBJ1-6; cdr3_aa: CAWSVPPVPNSPLHF; cdr3_nt: TGTGCCTGGAGTGTACCGCCGGTTCCTAATTCACCCCTCCACTTT
v_call: TRBV5-1; d_call: TRBD2; j_call: TRBJ2-3; cdr3_aa: CASSLLASGNTDTQYF; cdr3_nt: TGCGCCAGCAGCTTGCTCGCTAGCGGGAACACAGATACGCAGTATTTT
v_call: TRBV6-5; d_call: .; j_call: TRBJ2-5; cdr3_aa: CASSYSDRQETQYF; cdr3_nt: TGTGCCAGCAGTTACTCGGACAGACAAGAGACCCAGTACTTC